This T cell receptor (beta chain) was obtained from a study of CD8 T cells in ankylosing spondylitis. Regarding the study as a whole: In ankylosing spondylitis patients, matched synovial fluid reportedly showed significant enrichment of disease-linked clones.

On this clonotype itself: The antigen remains undetermined.

There are 21 residues in the CDR3. Trimming removed 1 base at V and 7 bases at J, with 32 bases between. Germline V gene lookup returns CDR1 SGHAT and CDR2 FQDESV (reference sequence). From the 5' RACE reads, TCRdb called clonotypes with MiXCR, one entry per CDR3 protein. The sample yields over 130,000 distinct CDR3 sequences, under 45% seen once. This sequence was found in a male donor with ankylosing spondylitis. V usage is TRBV11-1 and J usage is TRBJ1-3; D gene ambiguous. Material: synovial fluid, either unsorted or a sorted T cell fraction (not recorded which). The CDR3 nucleotides are TGTGCCAGCAGCTTAGGGCCGGATCTAAACCCCTTGACGAAGGTTGGCAACACCATATATTTT. Protein product: CASSLGPDLNPLTKVGNTIYF.